What follows describes a single TCR beta chain. The antigen is unknown. The method was immunoSEQ multiplex PCR; TCRdb's version includes in-frame clones alone and lacks a portion of them. The sample shows about 98,000 clones, roughly 96% of them seen only once. The data stem from a study of T cells in pancreatic ductal adenocarcinoma. Findings and caveats of the study: The resected pancreatic cancer cohort was biased toward the minority with early-stage disease. Tumor samples had fewer productive templates and about 8-fold fewer unique clonotypes than blood.

The V gene's germline CDR1 is SGHRS and CDR2 YFSETQ. The V gene end was trimmed by 2 bases and the J gene end by 3 bases; junction bases not matched to a gene: 3. The CDR3 length is 14 residues. Surgery without prior neoadjuvant therapy was the treatment of the selected pancreatic ductal adenocarcinoma patients. The chain is built from TRBV5-1 and TRBJ1-1, with 8 bases matching TRBD1. Sequences were obtained from PBMCs. The TCR was taken from a human donor with pancreatic ductal adenocarcinoma. CDR3 DNA sequence: TGCGCCAGCAGCTTCGTGACAGGGGACACTGAAGCTTTCTTT. It encodes CASSFVTGDTEAFF.